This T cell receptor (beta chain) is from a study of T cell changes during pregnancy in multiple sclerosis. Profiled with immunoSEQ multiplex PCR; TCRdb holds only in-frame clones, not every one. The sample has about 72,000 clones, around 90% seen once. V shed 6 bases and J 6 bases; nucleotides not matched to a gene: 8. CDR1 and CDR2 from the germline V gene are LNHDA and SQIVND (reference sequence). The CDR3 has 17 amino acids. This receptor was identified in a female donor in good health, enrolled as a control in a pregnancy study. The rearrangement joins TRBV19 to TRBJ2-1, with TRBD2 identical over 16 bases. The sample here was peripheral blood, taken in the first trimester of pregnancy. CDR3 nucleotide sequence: TGTGCCAGTAGGGGACTAGCGGGAGGGCCGCTTCTCAATGAGCAGTTCTTC. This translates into CASRGLAGGPLLNEQFF.